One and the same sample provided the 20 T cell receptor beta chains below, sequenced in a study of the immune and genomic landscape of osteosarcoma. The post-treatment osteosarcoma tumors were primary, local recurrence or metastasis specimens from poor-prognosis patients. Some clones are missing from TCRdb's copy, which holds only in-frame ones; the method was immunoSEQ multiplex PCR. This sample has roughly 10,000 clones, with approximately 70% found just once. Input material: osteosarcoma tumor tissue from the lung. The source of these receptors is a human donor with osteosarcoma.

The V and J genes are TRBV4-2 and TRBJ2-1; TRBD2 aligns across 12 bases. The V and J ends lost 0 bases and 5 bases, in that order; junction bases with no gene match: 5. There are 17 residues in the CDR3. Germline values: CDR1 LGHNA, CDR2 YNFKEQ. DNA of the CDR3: TGTGCCAGCAGCCAAGATCCACGACTAGCGGGGGACAATGAGCAGTTCTTC. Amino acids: CASSQDPRLAGDNEQFF.

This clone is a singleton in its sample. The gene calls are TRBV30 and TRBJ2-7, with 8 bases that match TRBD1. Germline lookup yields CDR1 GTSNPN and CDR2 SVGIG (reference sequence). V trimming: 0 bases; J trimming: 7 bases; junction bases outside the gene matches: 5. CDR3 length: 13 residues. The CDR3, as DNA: TGTGCCTGGAGTGTCCAGGGGGCGGGTGAGCAGTACTTC. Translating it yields CAWSVQGAGEQYF. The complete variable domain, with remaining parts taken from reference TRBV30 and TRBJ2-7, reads SQTIHQWPATLVQPVGSPLSLECTVEGTSNPNLYWYRQAAGRGLQLLFYSVGIGQISSEVPQNLSASRPQDRQFILSSKKLLLSDSGFYLCAWSVQGAGEQYFGPGTRLTVT.

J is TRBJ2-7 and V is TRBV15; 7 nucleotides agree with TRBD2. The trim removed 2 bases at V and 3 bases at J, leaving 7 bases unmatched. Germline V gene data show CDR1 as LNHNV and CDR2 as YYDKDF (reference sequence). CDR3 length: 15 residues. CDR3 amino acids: CATSRLSGKGYEQYF. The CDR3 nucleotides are TGTGCCACCAGCAGACTGAGCGGGAAAGGCTACGAGCAGTACTTC.

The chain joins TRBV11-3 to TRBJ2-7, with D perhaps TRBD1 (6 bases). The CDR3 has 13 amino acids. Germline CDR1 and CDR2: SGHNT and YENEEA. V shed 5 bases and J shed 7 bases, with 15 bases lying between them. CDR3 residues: CASSDQGSGEQYF. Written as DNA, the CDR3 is TGTGCCAGCAGCGACCAGGGGTCGGGGGAGCAGTACTTC.

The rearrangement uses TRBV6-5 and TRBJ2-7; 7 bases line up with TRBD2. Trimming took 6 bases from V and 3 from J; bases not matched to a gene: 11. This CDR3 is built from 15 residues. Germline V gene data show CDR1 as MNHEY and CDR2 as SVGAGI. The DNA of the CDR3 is TGTGCCAGCAGACGGGGGAGGGAGAGGGACTACGAGCAGTACTTC. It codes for CASRRGRERDYEQYF.

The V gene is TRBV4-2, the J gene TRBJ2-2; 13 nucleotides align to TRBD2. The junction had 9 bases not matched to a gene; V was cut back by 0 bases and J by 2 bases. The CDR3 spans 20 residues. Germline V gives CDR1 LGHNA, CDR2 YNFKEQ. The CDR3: CASSQDTGLAGVSNTGELFF. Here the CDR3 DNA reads TGTGCCAGCAGCCAAGATACCGGACTAGCGGGAGTGAGTAACACCGGGGAGCTGTTTTTT.

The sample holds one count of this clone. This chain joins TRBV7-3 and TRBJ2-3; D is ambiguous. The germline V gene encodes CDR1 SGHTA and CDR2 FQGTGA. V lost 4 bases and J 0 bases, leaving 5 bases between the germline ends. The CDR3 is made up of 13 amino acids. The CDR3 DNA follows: TGTGCCAGCAGCTCCCTAAGCACAGATACGCAGTATTTT. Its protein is CASSSLSTDTQYF. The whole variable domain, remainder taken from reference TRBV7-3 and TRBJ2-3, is GAGVSQTPSNKVTEKGKYVELRCDPISGHTALYWYRQSLGQGPEFLIYFQGTGAADDSGLPNDRFFAVRPEGSVSTLKIQRTERGDSAVYLCASSSLSTDTQYFGPGTRLTVL.

The CDR3 here is CASSIQAKLFF. The CDR3, as DNA: TGTGCCAGCAGCATACAGGCAAAACTGTTTTTT. V gene TRBV7-9 combines with J gene TRBJ1-4; possible D gene TRBD1, 5 bases. The germline V gene encodes CDR1 SEHNR and CDR2 FQNEAQ (reference sequence). V shed 5 bases and J shed 10 bases, with 8 bases lying between them. The CDR3 consists of 11 residues.

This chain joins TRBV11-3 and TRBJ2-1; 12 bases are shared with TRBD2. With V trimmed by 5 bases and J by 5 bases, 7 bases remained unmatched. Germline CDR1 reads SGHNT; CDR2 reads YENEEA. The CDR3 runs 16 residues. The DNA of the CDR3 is TGTGCCAGCAGCAAACAGGGACTAGCGGGCAACAATGAGCAGTTCTTC. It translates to CASSKQGLAGNNEQFF. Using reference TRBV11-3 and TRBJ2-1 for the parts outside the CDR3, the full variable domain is EAGVVQSPRYKIIEKKQPVAFWCNPISGHNTLYWYLQNLGQGPELLIRYENEEAVDDSQLPKDRFSAERLKGVDSTLKIQPAELGDSAVYLCASSKQGLAGNNEQFFGPGTRLTVL.

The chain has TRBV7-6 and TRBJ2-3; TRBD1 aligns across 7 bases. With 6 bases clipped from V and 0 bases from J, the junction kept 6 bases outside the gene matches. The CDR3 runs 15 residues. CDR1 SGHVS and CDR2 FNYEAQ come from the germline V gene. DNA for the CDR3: TGTGCCAGCAGTCCCAAACAGGGGAGCACAGATACGCAGTATTTT. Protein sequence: CASSPKQGSTDTQYF.

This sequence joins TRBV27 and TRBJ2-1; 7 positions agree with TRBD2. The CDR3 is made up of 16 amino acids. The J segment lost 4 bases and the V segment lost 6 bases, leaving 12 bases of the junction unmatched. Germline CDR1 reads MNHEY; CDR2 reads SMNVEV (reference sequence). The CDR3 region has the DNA TGTGCCAGCAGGTCCGCCGGGGAGGGCTCTTACAATGAGCAGTTCTTC. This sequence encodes CASRSAGEGSYNEQFF.

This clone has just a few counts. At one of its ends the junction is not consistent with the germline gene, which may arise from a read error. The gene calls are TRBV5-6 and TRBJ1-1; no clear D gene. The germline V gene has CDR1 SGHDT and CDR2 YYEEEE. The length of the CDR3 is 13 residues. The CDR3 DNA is TGTGCCAGCAGCTTGTGGGCGGATTCTACCCCTATCTTT. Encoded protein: CASSLWADSTPIF.

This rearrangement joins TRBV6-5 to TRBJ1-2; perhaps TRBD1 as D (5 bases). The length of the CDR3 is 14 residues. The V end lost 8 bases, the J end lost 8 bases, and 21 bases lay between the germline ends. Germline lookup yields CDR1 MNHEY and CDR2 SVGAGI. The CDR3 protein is CASGWGRGRRGYTF. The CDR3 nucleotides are TGTGCCAGCGGGTGGGGAAGGGGTCGAAGGGGCTACACCTTC.

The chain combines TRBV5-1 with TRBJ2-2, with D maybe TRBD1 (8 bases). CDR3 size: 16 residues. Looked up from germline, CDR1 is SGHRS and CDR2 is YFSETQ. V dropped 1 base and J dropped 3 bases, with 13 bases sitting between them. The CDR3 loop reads CASSLRTGGDTGELFF. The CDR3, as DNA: TGCGCCAGCAGCTTGCGTACAGGGGGGGACACCGGGGAGCTGTTTTTT. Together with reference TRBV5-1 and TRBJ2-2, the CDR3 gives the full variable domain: KAGVTQTPRYLIKTRGQQVTLSCSPISGHRSVSWYQQTPGQGLQFLFEYFSETQRNKGNFPGRFSGRQFSNSRSEMNVSTLELGDSALYLCASSLRTGGDTGELFFGEGSRLTVL.

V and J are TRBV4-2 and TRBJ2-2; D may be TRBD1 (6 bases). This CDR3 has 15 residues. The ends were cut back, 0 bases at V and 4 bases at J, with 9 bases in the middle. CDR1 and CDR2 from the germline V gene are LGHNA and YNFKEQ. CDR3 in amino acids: CASSQEEGGTGELFF. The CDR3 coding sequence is TGTGCCAGCAGCCAAGAGGAAGGGGGCACCGGGGAGCTGTTTTTT.

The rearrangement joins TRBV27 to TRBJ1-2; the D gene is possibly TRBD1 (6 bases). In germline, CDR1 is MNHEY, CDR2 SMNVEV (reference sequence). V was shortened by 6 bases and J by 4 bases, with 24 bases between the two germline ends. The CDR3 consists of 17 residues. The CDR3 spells CASRQTTIQGKGYGYTF. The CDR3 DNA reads TGTGCCAGCAGACAAACCACAATACAGGGAAAGGGCTATGGCTACACCTTC.

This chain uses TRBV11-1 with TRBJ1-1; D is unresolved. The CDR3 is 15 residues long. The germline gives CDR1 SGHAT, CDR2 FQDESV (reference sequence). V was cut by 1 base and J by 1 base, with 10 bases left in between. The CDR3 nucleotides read TGTGCCAGCAGCTTAGTCCGTGTCCCGAACACTGAAGCTTTCTTT. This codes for CASSLVRVPNTEAFF.

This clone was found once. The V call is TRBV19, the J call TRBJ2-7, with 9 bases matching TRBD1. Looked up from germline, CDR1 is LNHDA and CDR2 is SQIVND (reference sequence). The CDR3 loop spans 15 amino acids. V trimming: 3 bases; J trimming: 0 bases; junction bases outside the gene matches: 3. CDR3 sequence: CASSIRTGASYEQYF. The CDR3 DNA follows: TGTGCCAGTAGTATTCGGACAGGGGCCTCCTACGAGCAGTACTTC.

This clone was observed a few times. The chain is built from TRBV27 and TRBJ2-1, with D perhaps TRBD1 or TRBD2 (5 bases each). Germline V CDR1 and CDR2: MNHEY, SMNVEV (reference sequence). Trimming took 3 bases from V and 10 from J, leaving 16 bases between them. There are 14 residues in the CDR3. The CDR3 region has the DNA TGTGCCAGCAGTTTTGGGGGAGCCTCCTGGGAGCAGTTCTTC. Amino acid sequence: CASSFGGASWEQFF.

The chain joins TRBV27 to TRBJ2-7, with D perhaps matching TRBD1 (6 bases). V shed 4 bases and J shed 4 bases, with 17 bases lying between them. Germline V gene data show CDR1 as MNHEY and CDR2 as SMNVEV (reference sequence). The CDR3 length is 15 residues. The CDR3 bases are TGTGCCAGCAGTTGGGGGACACGGGGAGTGTACGAGCAGTACTTC. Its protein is CASSWGTRGVYEQYF.